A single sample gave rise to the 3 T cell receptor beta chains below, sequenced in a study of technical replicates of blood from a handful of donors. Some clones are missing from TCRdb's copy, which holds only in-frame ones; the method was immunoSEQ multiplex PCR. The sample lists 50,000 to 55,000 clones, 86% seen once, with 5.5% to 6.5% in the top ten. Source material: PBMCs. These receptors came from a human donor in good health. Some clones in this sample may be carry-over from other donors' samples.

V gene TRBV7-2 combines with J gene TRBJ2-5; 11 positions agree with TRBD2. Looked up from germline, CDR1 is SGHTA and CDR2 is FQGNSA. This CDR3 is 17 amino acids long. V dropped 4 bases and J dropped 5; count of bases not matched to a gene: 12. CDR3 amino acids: CASSSRSSGRISETQYF. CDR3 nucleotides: TGTGCCAGCAGCTCCCGTTCTAGCGGGAGGATCTCGGAGACCCAGTACTTC.

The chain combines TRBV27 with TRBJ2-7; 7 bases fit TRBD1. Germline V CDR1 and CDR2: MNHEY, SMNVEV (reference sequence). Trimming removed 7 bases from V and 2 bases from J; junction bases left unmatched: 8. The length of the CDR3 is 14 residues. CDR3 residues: CASKLTGSPYEQYF. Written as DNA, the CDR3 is TGTGCCAGCAAATTGACAGGGTCGCCCTACGAGCAGTACTTC.

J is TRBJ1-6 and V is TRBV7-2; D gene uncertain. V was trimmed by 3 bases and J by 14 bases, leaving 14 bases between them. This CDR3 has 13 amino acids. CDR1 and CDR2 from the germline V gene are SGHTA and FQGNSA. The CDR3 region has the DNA TGTGCCAGCAGCTTGGGAGCGCCCTTCACCCTCCACTTT. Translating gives CASSLGAPFTLHF.